This T cell receptor beta chain came from a study of blood T cell repertoires in COVID-19. Study as a whole: COVID-19 samples collected from the United States, Italy and Spain covered acute and convalescent phases. T cells, B-cell-depleted T cells, or PBMCs provided the cDNA or gDNA that served as material.

Concerning this clone itself: Other DNA variants within this sample encode the same CDR3.

Authors' data handling: Estimation of nucleated cell counts was performed using reference gene primer amplification. Clones were sequenced by immunoSEQ multiplex PCR, and TCRdb holds only the in-frame ones, with some missing. Clone size and the V and J calls come from that table; the DNA yielded D and trimming. There are fewer than 110,000 clones in the sample; more than 70% occur only once, and 3% to 4.5% lies in the top ten. This CDR3 has 13 amino acids. CDR1 and CDR2 (germline): DFQATT, SNEGSKA (reference sequence). With 3 bases clipped from V and 2 bases from J, the junction kept 1 base outside the gene matches.

The receptor's source is a woman aged 55-70 years with acute or convalescent COVID-19. Sequenced input: peripheral blood. The rearrangement joins TRBV20-1 to TRBJ1-5, with TRBD1 matching over 7 bases. Written as DNA, the CDR3 is TGCAGTGCTAGTACAGGGGGCAATCAGCCCCAGCATTTT. This codes for CSASTGGNQPQHF.